The entry below describes one T cell receptor (beta chain). The antigen remains undetermined. This entry belongs to a study of T cell responses to AZD1222 COVID-19 vaccine. Study-level background: Second-dose groups at about 4 or about 12 weeks were pooled. Findings of the study overall: Dominant CD4 TCR responses targeted spike regions 160-218 and 743-854. Seropositive at baseline were only a handful of AZD1222 recipients. There were mostly white British donors and more females than males, and clonal diversity was possibly underestimated.

V was shortened by 4 bases and J by 4 bases, with 11 bases between the two germline ends. The length of the CDR3 is 13 residues. CDR1 is SGHRS, CDR2 YFSETQ, per germline. TCRdb keeps only in-frame clones here, not all; method: immunoSEQ multiplex PCR. In the table there are approximately 190,000 clones, approximately 90% of which are singletons. The sequenced sample was peripheral blood, obtained on day 0 of AZD1222 vaccination. This clonotype was sampled from an adult in good health. The chain combines TRBV5-1 with TRBJ2-5; tentative D call: TRBD1 (6 bases). The CDR3 region is CASSGDTSETQYF. DNA for the CDR3: TGCGCCAGCAGCGGGGACACGTCAGAGACCCAGTACTTC.